This paragraph reports one T cell receptor beta chain. What it binds is not known. This entry belongs to a study of long-term antiretroviral therapy in people with HIV. Study-wide results and limits: Upon ART, diversity increased but remained lower than transplant donor controls.

The immunoSEQ assay was v3.0, run at survey level. Sequenced by immunoSEQ multiplex PCR; TCRdb stores in-frame clones only, minus some. The sample has 15,000 to 20,000 clones; about four fifths are singletons. Trimming removed 2 bases at V and 9 bases at J, with 14 bases between. Germline V gene lookup returns CDR1 SGHTA and CDR2 FQGNSA. The CDR3 sequence is 15 residues long. The TCR sequence derives from a man between 18 and 29 years old with HIV. Sequenced here: unsorted PBMCs, sampled 0.9 years after starting antiretroviral therapy. The chain employs TRBV7-2 and TRBJ1-6; perhaps TRBD1 as D (5 bases). CDR3 in amino acids: CASSLWQGETSPLHF. The CDR3 DNA sequence: TGTGCCAGCAGCTTATGGCAGGGTGAGACTTCACCCCTCCACTTT.